Reported below is one T cell receptor beta chain. No cognate antigen has been identified for it. The input lacks base qualities; no much larger clone sits a single base away. This record belongs to a study of blood T cell repertoires in COVID-19 (dated by TCRdb to 2018 to 2020). As for the study more broadly: Samples from collaborators originated in the United States, Italy and Spain and spanned both the acute and convalescent phases of COVID-19. The material from the prospective study consisted of cDNA or gDNA derived from T cells, B-cell-depleted T cells, or PBMCs. The dataset comprised deeply sampled blood TCRbeta repertoires from subjects exposed to, actively infected with, or recovered from COVID-19. The repertoires were released in a freely available public database intended as a resource for research on the immune response to SARS-CoV-2. Samples came from the ongoing ImmuneRACE study (first 160 participants) plus 1,254 subjects from 6 global collaborators. Nearly every sample came with metadata listing a de-identified subject ID, COVID-19 status, age in years and sex. HLA class I and class II types, where available, came from metadata supplied by the sample provider rather than from assay-based typing.

On the study overall, not on this receptor specifically: Clinical and demographic metadata were provided uncurated, with the amount varying by source and participant.

The immunoSEQ Assay, a bias-controlled multiplex PCR, was used to amplify TCRbeta CDR3 regions from genomic DNA. Concerning the study's data processing: The number of nucleated cells in each sample was estimated from the amplification of reference gene primers within the assay. Sequence reads were collapsed and filtered to measure the absolute abundance of every unique TCRbeta CDR3 rearrangement. For each sample, productive Simpson clonality was calculated by taking the square root of Simpson's diversity index across productive rearrangements. Drawn from immuneACCESS, this table holds only the in-frame rearrangements with V and J called that TCRdb kept. Clones are partly lost; checked studies trace under half to an unresolved V gene and leave the rest unexplained. For V, J and clone size, that table is used; D and trimming come from the DNA. The sample yields about 190,000 clones; more than 70% were counted once. The top ten clones comprise roughly 5.6% of the sample.

Including the terminal cysteine and phenylalanine, the CDR3 comprises 15 residues. The sequence is cut down to CDR3 DNA, 45 bases in frame from base 1. CDR1 and CDR2 were assigned from the germline V gene as MNHNS and SASEGT. At the junction V is shortened by 1 base and J by 6 bases, with 14 bases in between. Whole blood was collected in K2EDTA tubes by collaborating institutions according to the institutions' own protocols. For TCRbeta analysis, collaborator samples were shipped as frozen whole blood, as isolated PBMCs, or as DNA extracted from either sample type. The chain joins TRBV6-1 to TRBJ2-3, and perhaps TRBD2 as D gene, on 7 matching bases. The source material was peripheral blood. The TCR originated in a man in his forties with active or convalescent COVID-19. The DNA reads as follows: TGTGCCAGCAGTGAAGGGGGGGGGCGGGCTGATACGCAGTATTTT. It encodes CASSEGGGRADTQYF.